The clone carrying this TCR beta chain was seen a handful of times. What it recognizes is unknown. This specimen comes from a study of response to subunit inactivated influenza vaccine. Study-wide points: It was suggested by the authors that few new T cells are recruited by each seasonal influenza vaccination.

This CDR3 is built from 17 residues. Germline V gene lookup returns CDR1 MDHEN and CDR2 SYDVKM. V lost 1 base to trimming and J lost 13 bases, with 28 bases between them. Each CDR3 protein is one row after TCRdb ran MiXCR on the RT-PCR reads. The sample lists almost 250,000 distinct CDR3 sequences; approximately 12% were seen once. This clonotype originated in a man in his forties or fifties who received an inactivated influenza vaccine. This sequence joins TRBV28 and TRBJ1-2; D gene ambiguous. The sequencing used non-naive T cells sorted from PBMCs, collected about 14 days before vaccination. CDR3 region: CASSLLAPSPRGSYRTF. The CDR3, as DNA: TGTGCCAGCAGTTTATTGGCCCCTAGCCCTCGTGGGTCATACCGCACCTTC.